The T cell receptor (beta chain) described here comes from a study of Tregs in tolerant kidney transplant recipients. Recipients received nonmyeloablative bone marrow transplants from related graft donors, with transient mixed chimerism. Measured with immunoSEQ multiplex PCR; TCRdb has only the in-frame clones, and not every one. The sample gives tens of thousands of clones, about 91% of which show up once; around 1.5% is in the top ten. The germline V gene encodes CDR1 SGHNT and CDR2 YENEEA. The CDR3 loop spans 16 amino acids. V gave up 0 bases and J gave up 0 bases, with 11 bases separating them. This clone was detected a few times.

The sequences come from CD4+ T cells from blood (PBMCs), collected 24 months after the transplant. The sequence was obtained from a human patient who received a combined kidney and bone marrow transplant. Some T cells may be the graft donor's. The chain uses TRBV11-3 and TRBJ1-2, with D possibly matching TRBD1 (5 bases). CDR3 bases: TGTGCCAGCAGCTTAGAGGGGCGTAAAGCTAACTATGGCTACACCTTC. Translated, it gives CASSLEGRKANYGYTF.